The 14 T cell receptor beta chains reported below all come from one sample, sequenced in a study of blood T cells in healthy people across ages. Through a sample-barcoded 5' primer and a J-beta primer mix, a second PCR was run for roughly 6 to 12 cycles. TCRdb passed the 5' RACE reads through MiXCR, listing each CDR3 protein once. Of about 670,000 distinct CDR3 sequences in the sample, about 43% were seen once. Sequenced input: blood. The receptors derive from a man older than 75 in good health.

CDR3 loop: CASSRGSGGGAQYF. The DNA of the CDR3 is TGTGCCAGCAGTCGAGGGTCGGGTGGTGGGGCCCAGTACTTC. The chain carries TRBV12-3 or TRBV12-4 and TRBJ2-5; D is possibly TRBD2 (5 bases). Trimming took 5 bases from V and 9 from J, leaving 19 bases between them. The CDR3 is 14 residues long.

This sequence joins TRBV20-1 and TRBJ2-3; 7 bases fit TRBD2. From germline, CDR1 is DFQATT and CDR2 SNEGSKA (reference sequence). This CDR3 region has 15 residues. V shed 0 bases and J 2 bases; nucleotides not matched to a gene: 5. CDR3 residues: CSAREPSGYTDTQYF. The CDR3 DNA sequence: TGCAGTGCTAGAGAACCTAGCGGATACACAGATACGCAGTATTTT.

This clonotype was detected only a few times. The gene calls are TRBV5-1 and TRBJ2-5, with TRBD1 identical over 10 bases. The J call is doubtful: the DNA matches TRBJ2-7 better. Germline V gene lookup returns CDR1 SGHRS and CDR2 YFSETQ. The CDR3 totals 14 residues. The CDR3 region has the DNA TGCGCCAGCAGCGCCGGGACAGGGGTACGCGAGCAGTACTTC. Its translation is CASSAGTGVREQYF.

The chain uses TRBV7-3 and TRBJ2-4, with D maybe TRBD2 (6 bases). V lost 5 bases and J lost 6, with 20 bases in between. CDR3 length: 16 residues. CDR1 SGHTA and CDR2 FQGTGA come from the germline V gene. The CDR3 loop is CASSPGGITDSNIQYF. The CDR3 DNA reads TGTGCCAGCAGCCCCGGGGGTATCACAGATTCAAACATTCAGTACTTC.

Regarding this clonotype: A junction end diverges from the germline sequence, so it may reflect a read error. The rearrangement links TRBV12-3 or TRBV12-4 to TRBJ2-7; D might be TRBD1 (6 bases). This CDR3 has 13 amino acids. Here the CDR3 reads CAGSKGQNYEQYF. The CDR3 nucleotides read TGTGCCGGCAGTAAGGGACAAAACTACGAGCAGTACTTC.

This clonotype has only a few counts. This chain joins TRBV7-6 and TRBJ2-7; D tentatively reads TRBD1 or TRBD2 (6 bases each). Trimming left V 0 bases short and J 6 bases short, with 12 bases between. The CDR3 has 14 residues. Germline CDR1 is SGHVS and CDR2 is FNYEAQ. CDR3 DNA sequence: TGTGCCAGCAGCTTAGCGCTCGGGGGCCGCGAGCAGTACTTC. Translation: CASSLALGGREQYF.

To note about this clonotype: A much larger clonotype is one base distant, so this may be a read error. V gene TRBV5-5 combines with J gene TRBJ2-5; the D gene is possibly TRBD2 (5 bases). V lost 0 bases and J lost 6, with 12 bases in between. CDR1 and CDR2 from the germline V gene are SGHKS and YYEKEE (reference sequence). CDR3 length: 14 amino acids. As DNA, the CDR3 is TGTGCCAGCAGCTTGGCCCCCTCGGGGAAGACCCAGTACTTC. Protein product: CASSLAPSGKTQYF.

This clonotype was counted only a few times. The rearrangement uses TRBV10-3 and TRBJ2-5; TRBD1 matches 8 bases. Germline V gene data show CDR1 as ENHRY and CDR2 as SYGVKD. With V trimmed by 6 bases and J by 1 base, 22 bases remained unmatched. There are 20 residues in the CDR3. This chain's CDR3 is CAIRPSDDRGGVKSQETQYF. The CDR3 DNA reads as TGTGCCATCAGACCGTCGGATGACAGGGGAGGCGTTAAGAGCCAAGAGACCCAGTACTTC.

This clonotype has just a few counts. V and J are TRBV25-1 and TRBJ2-7; possible D gene TRBD1, 6 bases. The CDR3 extends over 14 amino acids. Germline V CDR1 and CDR2: MGHDK, SYGVNS. V was pared by 3 bases and J by 0 bases, with 9 bases between. CDR3 DNA: TGTGCCAGCAGTGAGACAGGTGCCTCCTACGAGCAGTACTTC. Translated, it gives CASSETGASYEQYF.

This clonotype was detected only a few times. The CDR3 reads CASSSRTGRSDTQYF. DNA for the CDR3: TGTGCCAGCAGCTCTCGGACAGGGCGATCAGATACGCAGTATTTT. This sequence joins TRBV7-2 and TRBJ2-3; 8 nucleotides align to TRBD1. The J segment lost 4 bases and the V segment lost 4 bases, leaving 7 bases of the junction unmatched. Germline V gene data show CDR1 as SGHTA and CDR2 as FQGNSA. CDR3 length: 15 amino acids.

This clonotype has a count of ten or more. This CDR3 is CASSLPAPGPSGYTF. The DNA of the CDR3 is TGCGCCAGCAGCTTGCCCGCCCCGGGGCCGTCGGGCTACACCTTC. The gene calls are TRBV5-1 and TRBJ1-2; possible D gene TRBD1, 5 bases. The CDR3 loop spans 15 amino acids. Germline-derived CDR1 and CDR2 are SGHRS and YFSETQ. The V and J ends lost 1 base and 8 bases respectively, with 18 bases between them.

This chain links TRBV20-1 with TRBJ2-1, with D unclear. The CDR3 loop spans 11 amino acids. Trimming cost V 2 bases and J 9 bases, with 8 bases left between them. Germline values: CDR1 DFQATT, CDR2 SNEGSKA (reference sequence). The CDR3 region has the DNA TGCAGTGCTAGATCCGCTGTTGAGCAGTTCTTC. Amino acids: CSARSAVEQFF.

The chain recombines TRBV2 with TRBJ1-1, with unresolved D. The length of the CDR3 is 15 residues. The V gene's germline CDR1 is SNHLY and CDR2 FYNNEI. V lost 6 bases and J lost 4, with 18 bases in between. The CDR3: CASSAFGPEGTEAFF. The CDR3 coding sequence is TGTGCCAGCAGCGCCTTTGGGCCTGAAGGCACTGAAGCTTTCTTT.

The chain has TRBV6-1 and TRBJ1-1; TRBD1 might be the D (5 bases). V lost 5 bases, J lost 0 bases, and 10 bases lay in between. The V gene's germline CDR1 is MNHNS and CDR2 SASEGT. CDR3 size: 14 residues. The CDR3 is CASSQGRVNTEAFF. DNA for the CDR3: TGTGCCAGCAGTCAGGGTCGAGTGAACACTGAAGCTTTCTTT.